The sequence of this TCR beta chain was determined in a study of Tregs in tolerant kidney transplant recipients. Regarding the study as a whole: Changing PCR primers prevented nucleotide comparison between some patients' samples.

J gave up 0 bases and V 5 bases, and 3 bases lay outside the gene matches. The germline CDR1 and CDR2 sequences are SNHLY and FYNNEI. The CDR3 covers 15 residues. A word on this clone: Antigen: not known. The read comes to an end 3 residues before the CDR3 does, leaving the germline J gene to fill in the end. Other nucleotide sequences in the sample specify the same CDR3.

Clones were sequenced by immunoSEQ multiplex PCR, and TCRdb holds only the in-frame ones, with some missing. This sample contains 5,000 or so clones. The nonmyeloablative bone marrow transplants came from related graft donors, with transient mixed chimerism. Unstimulated Tregs (CD4+CD25+CD127-) and CD4+CD25- non-Tregs were sorted from PBMCs. The clonotype was recovered from a human patient who received a combined kidney and bone marrow transplant. Some T cells may be graft donor cells. The sample consisted of CD4+ T cells from blood (PBMCs), taken roughly 14 months after the transplant. J is TRBJ2-3 and V is TRBV2; 9 bases align to TRBD2. CDR3 region: CASSPTSGSTDTQYF. The CDR3 bases that were read are TGTGCCAGCAGTCCTACTAGCGGGAGCACAGATACG.